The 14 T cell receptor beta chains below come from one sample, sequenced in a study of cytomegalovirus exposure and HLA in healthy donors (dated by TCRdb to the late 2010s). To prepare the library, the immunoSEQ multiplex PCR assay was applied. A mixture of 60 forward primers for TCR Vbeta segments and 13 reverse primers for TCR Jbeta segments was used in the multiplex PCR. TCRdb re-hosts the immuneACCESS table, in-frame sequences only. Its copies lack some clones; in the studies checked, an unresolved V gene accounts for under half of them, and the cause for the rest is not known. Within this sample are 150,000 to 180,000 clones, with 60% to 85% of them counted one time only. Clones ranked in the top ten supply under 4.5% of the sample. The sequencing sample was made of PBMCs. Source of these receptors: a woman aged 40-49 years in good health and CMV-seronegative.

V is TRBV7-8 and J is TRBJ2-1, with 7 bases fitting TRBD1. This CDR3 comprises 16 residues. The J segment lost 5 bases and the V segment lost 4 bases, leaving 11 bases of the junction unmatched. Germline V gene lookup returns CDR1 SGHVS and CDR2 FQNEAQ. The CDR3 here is CASSYLTGEAHNEQFF. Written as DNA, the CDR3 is TGTGCCAGCAGCTACTTAACAGGGGAAGCCCACAATGAGCAGTTCTTC.

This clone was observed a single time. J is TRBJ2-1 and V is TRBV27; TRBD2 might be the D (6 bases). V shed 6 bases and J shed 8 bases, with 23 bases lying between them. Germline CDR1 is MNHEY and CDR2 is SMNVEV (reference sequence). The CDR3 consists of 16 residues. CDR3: CASRTLGGPEGHEQFF. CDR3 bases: TGTGCCAGCAGAACACTGGGGGGACCCGAGGGGCATGAGCAGTTCTTC.

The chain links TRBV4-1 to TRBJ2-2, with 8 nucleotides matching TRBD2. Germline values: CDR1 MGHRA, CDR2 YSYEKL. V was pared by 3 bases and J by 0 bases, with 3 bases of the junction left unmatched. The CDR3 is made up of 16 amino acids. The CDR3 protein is CASSQIGGANTGELFF. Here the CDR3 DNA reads TGCGCCAGCAGCCAGATCGGGGGGGCGAACACCGGGGAGCTGTTTTTT.

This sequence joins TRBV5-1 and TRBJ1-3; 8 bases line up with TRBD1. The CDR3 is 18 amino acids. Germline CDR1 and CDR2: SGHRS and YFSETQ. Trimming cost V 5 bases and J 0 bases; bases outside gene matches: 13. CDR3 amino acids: CASSTQGAGAFSGNTIYF. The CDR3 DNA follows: TGCGCCAGCAGTACTCAGGGGGCTGGGGCTTTCTCTGGAAACACCATATATTTT.

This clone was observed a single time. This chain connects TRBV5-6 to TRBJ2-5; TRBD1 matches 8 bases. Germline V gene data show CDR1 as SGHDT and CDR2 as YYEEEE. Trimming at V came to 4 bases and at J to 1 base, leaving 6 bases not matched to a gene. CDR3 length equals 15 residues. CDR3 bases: TGTGCCAGCAGCCCGACAGGGGTTAGCCAAGAGACCCAGTACTTC. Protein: CASSPTGVSQETQYF.

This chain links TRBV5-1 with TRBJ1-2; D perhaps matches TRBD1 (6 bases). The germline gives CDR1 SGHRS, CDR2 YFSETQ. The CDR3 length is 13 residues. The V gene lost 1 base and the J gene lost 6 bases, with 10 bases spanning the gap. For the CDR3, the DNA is TGCGCCAGCAGCTTGCTACAGGGTCATGGCTACACCTTC. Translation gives CASSLLQGHGYTF.

The CDR3 DNA follows: TGCAGCGTGAGAGGGACTAGTGGCCCCGGTAGCACAGATACGCAGTATTTT. This encodes CSVRGTSGPGSTDTQYF. This sequence joins TRBV29-1 and TRBJ2-3, with 8 bases that match TRBD2. V shed 6 bases, J shed 0 bases, and the junction held 14 bases outside the gene matches. CDR1 and CDR2 from the germline V gene are SQVTM and ANQGSEA. The CDR3 runs 17 residues.

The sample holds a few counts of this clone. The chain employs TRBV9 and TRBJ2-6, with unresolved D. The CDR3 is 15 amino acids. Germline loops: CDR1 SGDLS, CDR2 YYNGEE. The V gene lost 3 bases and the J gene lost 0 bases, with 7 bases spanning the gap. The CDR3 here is CASSALISGANVLTF. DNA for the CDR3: TGTGCCAGCAGCGCACTAATCTCTGGGGCCAACGTCCTGACTTTC.

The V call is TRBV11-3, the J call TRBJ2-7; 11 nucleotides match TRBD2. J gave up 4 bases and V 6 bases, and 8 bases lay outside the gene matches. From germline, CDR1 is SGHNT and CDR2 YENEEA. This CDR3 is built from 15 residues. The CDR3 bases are TGTGCCAGCAGTGGACTACTAGCGGGAGTGTACGAGCAGTACTTC. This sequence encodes CASSGLLAGVYEQYF. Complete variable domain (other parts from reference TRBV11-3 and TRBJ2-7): EAGVVQSPRYKIIEKKQPVAFWCNPISGHNTLYWYLQNLGQGPELLIRYENEEAVDDSQLPKDRFSAERLKGVDSTLKIQPAELGDSAVYLCASSGLLAGVYEQYFGPGTRLTVT.

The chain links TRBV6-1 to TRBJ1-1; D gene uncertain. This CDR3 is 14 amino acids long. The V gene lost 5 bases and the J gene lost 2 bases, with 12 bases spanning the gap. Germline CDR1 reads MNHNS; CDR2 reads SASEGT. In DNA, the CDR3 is TGTGCCAGCAGTACCTTCAGGACTAACACTGAAGCTTTCTTT. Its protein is CASSTFRTNTEAFF.

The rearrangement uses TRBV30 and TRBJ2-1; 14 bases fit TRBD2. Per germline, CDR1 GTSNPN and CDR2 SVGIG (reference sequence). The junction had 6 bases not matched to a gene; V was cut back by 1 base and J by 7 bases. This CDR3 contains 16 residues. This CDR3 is CAWSGPGLAGVNEQFF. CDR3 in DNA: TGTGCCTGGAGTGGCCCGGGACTAGCGGGAGTGAATGAGCAGTTCTTC.

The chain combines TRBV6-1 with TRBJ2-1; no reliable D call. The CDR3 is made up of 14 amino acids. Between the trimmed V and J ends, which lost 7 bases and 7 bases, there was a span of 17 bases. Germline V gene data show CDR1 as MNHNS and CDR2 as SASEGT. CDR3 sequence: CASNPGGYVNEQFF. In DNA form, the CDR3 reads TGTGCCAGCAACCCCGGTGGTTACGTAAATGAGCAGTTCTTC.

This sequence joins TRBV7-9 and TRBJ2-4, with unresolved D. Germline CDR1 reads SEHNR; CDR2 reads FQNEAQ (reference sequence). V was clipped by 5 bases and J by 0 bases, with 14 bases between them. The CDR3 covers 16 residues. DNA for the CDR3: TGTGCCAGCAGCACAAGCGATGGCCTAGCCAAAAACATTCAGTACTTC. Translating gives CASSTSDGLAKNIQYF.

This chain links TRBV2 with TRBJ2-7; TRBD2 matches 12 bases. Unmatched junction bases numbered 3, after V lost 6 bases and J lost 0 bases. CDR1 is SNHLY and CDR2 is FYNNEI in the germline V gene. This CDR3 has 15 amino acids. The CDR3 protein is CASRGGLAGSYEQYF. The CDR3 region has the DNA TGTGCCAGCAGGGGGGGACTAGCGGGCTCCTACGAGCAGTACTTC.